Listed below are T cell receptor beta chains from one sample, sequenced in a study of blood T cell repertoires in COVID-19. Produced via immunoSEQ multiplex PCR; TCRdb's table is partial and in-frame only. The sample records about 86,000 clones, more than 60% being singletons. The sequenced sample consisted of peripheral blood. The receptors were gathered from a man between 65 and 80 years old with acute or convalescent COVID-19. The CDR3 runs from the conserved cysteine through the conserved F or W. A D gene is named only where the DNA matches it firmly. The listing skips clone size in some rows; elsewhere it reads once, few, many or a size class.

size: few; D: NA; V: TRBV29-1; length: 14; J: TRBJ1-2; CDR3: CSAFQPRQAEGYTF; DNA: TGCAGCGCTTTTCAGCCCCGACAGGCGGAAGGCTACACCTTC
size: NA; D: TRBD2; V: TRBV28; length: 14; J: TRBJ2-5; CDR3: CASSGGLAGETQYF; DNA: TGTGCCAGCAGTGGGGGACTAGCGGGAGAGACCCAGTACTTC
size: NA; D: TRBD2; V: TRBV9; length: 15; J: TRBJ2-2; CDR3: CASSSGLADTGELFF; DNA: TGTGCCAGCAGCTCGGGACTAGCGGACACCGGGGAGCTGTTTTTT
size: NA; D: TRBD2; V: TRBV13; length: 15; J: TRBJ2-1; CDR3: CASSLEAGGYNEQFF; DNA: TGTGCCAGCAGCTTAGAAGCGGGGGGATACAATGAGCAGTTCTTC
size: NA; D: NA; V: TRBV14; length: 12; J: TRBJ1-1; CDR3: CASSQQDIEAFF; DNA: TGTGCCAGCAGCCAGCAGGATATTGAAGCTTTCTTT
size: NA; D: NA; V: TRBV6-1; length: 13; J: TRBJ1-1; CDR3: CASSDSMNTEAFF; DNA: TGTGCCAGCAGTGACAGTATGAACACTGAAGCTTTCTTT
size: NA; D: NA; V: TRBV5-5; length: 16; J: TRBJ2-2; CDR3: CASSWGGGSNTGELFF; DNA: TGTGCCAGCAGCTGGGGAGGAGGGTCGAACACCGGGGAGCTGTTTTTT
size: NA; D: TRBD1; V: TRBV30; length: 14; J: TRBJ2-3; CDR3: CAWSVGTGADTQYF; DNA: TGTGCCTGGAGTGTTGGTACAGGGGCAGATACGCAGTATTTT
size: few; D: TRBD1; V: TRBV11-2; length: 16; J: TRBJ2-2; CDR3: CASSSLGTGYSGELFF; DNA: TGTGCCAGCAGCTCCTTGGGGACAGGGTATTCCGGGGAGCTGTTTTTT
size: NA; D: TRBD1; V: TRBV25-1; length: 15; J: TRBJ1-5; CDR3: CASSGQGGAGQPQHF; DNA: TGTGCCAGCAGTGGCCAAGGGGGCGCAGGGCAGCCCCAGCATTTT
size: NA; D: NA; V: TRBV5-4; length: 16; J: TRBJ1-2; CDR3: CASSLGGQGFLYGYTF; DNA: TGTGCCAGCAGCTTGGGGGGGCAGGGTTTTCTCTATGGCTACACCTTC
size: NA; D: NA; V: TRBV19; length: 15; J: TRBJ1-1; CDR3: CASTTGRRQNTEAFF; DNA: TGTGCCAGTACCACAGGAAGGAGACAGAACACTGAAGCTTTCTTT
size: NA; D: NA; V: TRBV2; length: 13; J: TRBJ1-5; CDR3: CASSGWGTQPQHF; DNA: TGTGCCAGCAGTGGGTGGGGGACACAGCCCCAGCATTTT
size: NA; D: NA; V: TRBV28; length: 14; J: TRBJ2-4; CDR3: CASSLSPRGNIQYF; DNA: TGTGCCAGCAGTTTATCCCCGCGAGGGAACATTCAGTACTTC
size: NA; D: TRBD1; V: TRBV13; length: 14; J: TRBJ2-5; CDR3: CASSVRDRKETQYF; DNA: TGTGCCAGCAGCGTCCGGGACAGAAAAGAGACCCAGTACTTC
size: NA; D: TRBD1; V: TRBV7-9; length: 14; J: TRBJ2-5; CDR3: CASSTTTGGETQYF; DNA: TGTGCCAGCAGCACCACGACAGGGGGAGAGACCCAGTACTTC
size: NA; D: NA; V: TRBV19; length: 15; J: TRBJ1-1; CDR3: CASSPDTRGYTEAFF; DNA: TGTGCCAGTAGCCCCGACACCCGAGGGTACACTGAAGCTTTCTTT
size: NA; D: TRBD1; V: TRBV7-9; length: 15; J: TRBJ1-2; CDR3: CASSHRDRVRGGYTF; DNA: TGTGCCAGCAGCCACCGGGACAGGGTGAGAGGTGGCTACACCTTC
size: NA; D: NA; V: TRBV12-3/TRBV12-4; length: 11; J: TRBJ1-1; CDR3: CASSRGTEAFF; DNA: TGTGCCAGCAGTCGGGGCACTGAAGCTTTCTTT
size: NA; D: NA; V: TRBV19; length: 13; J: TRBJ1-1; CDR3: CASSQYRAGEAFF; DNA: TGTGCCAGTAGTCAGTACAGAGCTGGTGAAGCTTTCTTT
size: NA; D: TRBD1; V: TRBV5-1; length: 13; J: TRBJ2-7; CDR3: CASSITGGYEQYF; DNA: TGCGCCAGCAGCATAACAGGGGGCTACGAGCAGTACTTC
size: once; D: TRBD2; V: TRBV6-4; length: 18; J: TRBJ2-3; CDR3: CASSDGTSGGECTDTQYF; DNA: TGTGCCAGCAGTGATGGGACTAGCGGGGGGGAATGCACAGATACGCAGTATTTT
size: NA; D: TRBD2; V: TRBV7-9; length: 18; J: TRBJ2-3; CDR3: CASSPTSGGAMMADTQYF; DNA: TGTGCCAGCAGCCCCACTAGCGGGGGGGCGATGATGGCAGATACGCAGTATTTT
size: once; D: TRBD2; V: TRBV5-6; length: 13; J: TRBJ2-5; CDR3: CASSPGGDETQYF; DNA: TGTGCCAGCAGCCCGGGGGGAGATGAGACCCAGTACTTC
size: NA; D: NA; V: TRBV4-1; length: 13; J: TRBJ1-1; CDR3: CASSQGPTAGAFF; DNA: TGCGCCAGCAGCCAAGGCCCCACGGCGGGAGCTTTCTTT
size: NA; D: TRBD1; V: TRBV28; length: 13; J: TRBJ1-6; CDR3: CASSLGQGSPLHF; DNA: TGTGCCAGCAGTTTAGGACAGGGTTCACCCCTCCACTTT
size: few; D: NA; V: TRBV3-1/TRBV3-2; length: 16; J: TRBJ2-1; CDR3: CASSQGGLSSYNEQFF; DNA: TGTGCCAGCAGCCAAGGCGGGTTAAGCTCCTACAATGAGCAGTTCTTC
size: few; D: TRBD2; V: TRBV5-4; length: 17; J: TRBJ2-1; CDR3: CASSSGTSGVLYNEQFF; DNA: TGTGCCAGCAGCTCCGGGACTAGCGGGGTTCTGTACAATGAGCAGTTCTTC
size: NA; D: NA; V: TRBV24-1; length: 17; J: TRBJ2-2; CDR3: CATSDLPTVRRTGELFF; DNA: TGTGCCACCAGTGATTTACCGACAGTCCGGCGGACCGGGGAGCTGTTTTTT
size: NA; D: TRBD2; V: TRBV6-1; length: 16; J: TRBJ2-3; CDR3: CASSESAGATTDTQYF; DNA: TGTGCCAGCAGTGAATCAGCGGGGGCGACCACAGATACGCAGTATTTT
size: NA; D: NA; V: TRBV7-9; length: 15; J: TRBJ2-7; CDR3: CASSSAGTHSYEQYF; DNA: TGTGCCAGCAGCTCCGCCGGGACACACTCCTACGAGCAGTACTTC
size: once; D: NA; V: TRBV6-5; length: 14; J: TRBJ1-5; CDR3: CASRASGDNQPQHF; DNA: TGTGCCAGCAGGGCTTCGGGGGACAATCAGCCCCAGCATTTT